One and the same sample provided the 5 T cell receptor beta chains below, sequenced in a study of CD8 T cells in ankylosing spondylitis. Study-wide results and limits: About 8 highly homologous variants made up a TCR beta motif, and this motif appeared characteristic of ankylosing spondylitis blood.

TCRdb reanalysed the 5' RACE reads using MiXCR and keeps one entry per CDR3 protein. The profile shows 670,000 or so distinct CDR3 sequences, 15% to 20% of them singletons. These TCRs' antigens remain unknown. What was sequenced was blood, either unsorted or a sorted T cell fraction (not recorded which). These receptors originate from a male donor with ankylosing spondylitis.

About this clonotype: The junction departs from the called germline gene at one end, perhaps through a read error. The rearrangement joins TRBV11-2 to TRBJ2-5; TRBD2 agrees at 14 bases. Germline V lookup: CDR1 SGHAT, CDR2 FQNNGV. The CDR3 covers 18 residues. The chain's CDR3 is CASSLGTSGGLYHETQYF. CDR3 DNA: TGTGCCAGCAGCTTAGGGACTAGCGGGGGGCTATACCACGAGACCCAGTACTTC. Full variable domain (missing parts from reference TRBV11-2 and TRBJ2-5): EAGVAQSPRYKIIEKRQSVAFWCNPISGHATLYWYQQILGQGPKLLIQFQNNGVVDDSQLPKDRFSAERLKGVDSTLKIQPAKLEDSAVYLCASSLGTSGGLYHETQYFGPGTRLLVL.

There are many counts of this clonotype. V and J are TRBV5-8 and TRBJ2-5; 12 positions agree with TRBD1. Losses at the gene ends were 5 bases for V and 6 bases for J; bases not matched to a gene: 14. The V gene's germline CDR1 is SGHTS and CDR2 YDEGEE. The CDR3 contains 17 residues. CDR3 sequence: CASRDLFGTGGAKTQYF. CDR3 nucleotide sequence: TGTGCCAGCAGGGATCTATTTGGGACAGGGGGCGCGAAGACCCAGTACTTC.

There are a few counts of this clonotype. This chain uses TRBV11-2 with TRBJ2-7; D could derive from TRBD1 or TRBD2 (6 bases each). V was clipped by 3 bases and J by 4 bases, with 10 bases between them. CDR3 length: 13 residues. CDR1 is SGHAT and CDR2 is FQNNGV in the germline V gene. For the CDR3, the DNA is TGTGCCAGCAGCTTGGAGGGGGAATACGAGCAGTACTTC. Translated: CASSLEGEYEQYF.

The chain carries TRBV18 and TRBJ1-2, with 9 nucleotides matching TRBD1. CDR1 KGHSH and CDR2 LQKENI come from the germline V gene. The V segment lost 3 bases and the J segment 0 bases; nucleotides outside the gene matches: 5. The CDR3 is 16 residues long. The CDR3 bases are TGTGCCAGCTCACCGGGACAGGGCGGCTCTAACTATGGCTACACCTTC. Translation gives CASSPGQGGSNYGYTF.

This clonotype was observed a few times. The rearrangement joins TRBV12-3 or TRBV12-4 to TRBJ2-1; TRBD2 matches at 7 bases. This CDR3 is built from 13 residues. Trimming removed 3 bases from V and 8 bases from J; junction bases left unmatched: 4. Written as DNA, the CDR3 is TGTGCCAGCAGTTTTGGGGGGGGGGATGAGCAGTTCTTC. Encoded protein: CASSFGGGDEQFF.